The entry below describes one T cell receptor (beta chain). How the authors handled the data: For nucleated cells, counts were estimated from reference gene primer amplification. Using immunoSEQ multiplex PCR, the repertoire was profiled, and TCRdb retains in-frame clones only, with some absent. V, J and clone size reflect that table, while D and trimming were determined from the DNA. In the table there are roughly 24,000 clones, just over 85% of which are singletons. The data were taken from a study of blood T cell repertoires in COVID-19. Overall study context: Italy, Spain and the United States were the sources of the convalescent and acute COVID-19 samples. Sources were T cells, B-cell-depleted T cells, or PBMCs; the material itself was cDNA or gDNA.

V was cut by 1 base and J by 10 bases, with 8 bases left in between. There are 12 residues in the CDR3. The germline gives CDR1 LGHDT, CDR2 YNNKEL (reference sequence). The clonotype was recovered from a woman of 80 years or more with acute or convalescent COVID-19. The chain recombines TRBV3-1 (or the pseudogene TRBV3-2) with TRBJ2-1; no clear D. Sequencing input: peripheral blood. This chain's CDR3 is CASSQVSREQFF. The CDR3 DNA follows: TGTGCCAGCAGCCAAGTAAGTCGGGAGCAGTTCTTC.